The source of this TCR beta chain is a study of cytomegalovirus exposure and HLA in healthy donors. The overall study: Early release data held around 80 million unique TCRs from HLA-typed donors.

The germline CDR1 and CDR2 sequences are SGHDN and FVKESK. The CDR3 is made up of 15 amino acids. Trimming left V 4 bases short and J 0 bases short, with 12 bases between. The study ran its PCR with 60 Vbeta and 13 Jbeta primers. Sequencing used immunoSEQ multiplex PCR; TCRdb keeps in-frame clones, though not all of them. In the table there are about 200,000 clones, about 74% of which are singletons. As concerns this clone: What it binds is unknown.

Findings and caveats of the study: Later on, analysis showed that most CMV-associated TCR beta chains appeared to be HLA-restricted. Cytomegalovirus association was assigned to about 150 TCR beta chains.

Sample: PBMCs. The chain uses TRBV14 and TRBJ1-2; the D gene is possibly TRBD1 (6 bases). The receptor's source is a man between 40 and 49 years old in good health and CMV-seronegative. The CDR3 coding sequence is TGTGCCAGCAGCCCACCAGGGGTTTCTAACTATGGCTACACCTTC. Residues: CASSPPGVSNYGYTF.